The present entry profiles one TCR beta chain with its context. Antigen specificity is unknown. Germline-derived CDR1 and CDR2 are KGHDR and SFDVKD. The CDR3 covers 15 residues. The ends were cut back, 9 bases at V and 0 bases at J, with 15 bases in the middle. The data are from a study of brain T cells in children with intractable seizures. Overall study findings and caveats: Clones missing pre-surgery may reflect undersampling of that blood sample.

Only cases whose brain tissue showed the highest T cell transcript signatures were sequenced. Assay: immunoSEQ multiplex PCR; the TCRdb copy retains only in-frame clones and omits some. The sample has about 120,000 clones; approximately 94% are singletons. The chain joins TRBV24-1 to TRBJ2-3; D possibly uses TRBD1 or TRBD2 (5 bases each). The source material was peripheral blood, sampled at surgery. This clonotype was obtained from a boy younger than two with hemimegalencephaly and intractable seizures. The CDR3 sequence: CATRNNGDSTDTQYF. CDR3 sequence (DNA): TGTGCCACCCGGAACAACGGGGACAGCACAGATACGCAGTATTTT.